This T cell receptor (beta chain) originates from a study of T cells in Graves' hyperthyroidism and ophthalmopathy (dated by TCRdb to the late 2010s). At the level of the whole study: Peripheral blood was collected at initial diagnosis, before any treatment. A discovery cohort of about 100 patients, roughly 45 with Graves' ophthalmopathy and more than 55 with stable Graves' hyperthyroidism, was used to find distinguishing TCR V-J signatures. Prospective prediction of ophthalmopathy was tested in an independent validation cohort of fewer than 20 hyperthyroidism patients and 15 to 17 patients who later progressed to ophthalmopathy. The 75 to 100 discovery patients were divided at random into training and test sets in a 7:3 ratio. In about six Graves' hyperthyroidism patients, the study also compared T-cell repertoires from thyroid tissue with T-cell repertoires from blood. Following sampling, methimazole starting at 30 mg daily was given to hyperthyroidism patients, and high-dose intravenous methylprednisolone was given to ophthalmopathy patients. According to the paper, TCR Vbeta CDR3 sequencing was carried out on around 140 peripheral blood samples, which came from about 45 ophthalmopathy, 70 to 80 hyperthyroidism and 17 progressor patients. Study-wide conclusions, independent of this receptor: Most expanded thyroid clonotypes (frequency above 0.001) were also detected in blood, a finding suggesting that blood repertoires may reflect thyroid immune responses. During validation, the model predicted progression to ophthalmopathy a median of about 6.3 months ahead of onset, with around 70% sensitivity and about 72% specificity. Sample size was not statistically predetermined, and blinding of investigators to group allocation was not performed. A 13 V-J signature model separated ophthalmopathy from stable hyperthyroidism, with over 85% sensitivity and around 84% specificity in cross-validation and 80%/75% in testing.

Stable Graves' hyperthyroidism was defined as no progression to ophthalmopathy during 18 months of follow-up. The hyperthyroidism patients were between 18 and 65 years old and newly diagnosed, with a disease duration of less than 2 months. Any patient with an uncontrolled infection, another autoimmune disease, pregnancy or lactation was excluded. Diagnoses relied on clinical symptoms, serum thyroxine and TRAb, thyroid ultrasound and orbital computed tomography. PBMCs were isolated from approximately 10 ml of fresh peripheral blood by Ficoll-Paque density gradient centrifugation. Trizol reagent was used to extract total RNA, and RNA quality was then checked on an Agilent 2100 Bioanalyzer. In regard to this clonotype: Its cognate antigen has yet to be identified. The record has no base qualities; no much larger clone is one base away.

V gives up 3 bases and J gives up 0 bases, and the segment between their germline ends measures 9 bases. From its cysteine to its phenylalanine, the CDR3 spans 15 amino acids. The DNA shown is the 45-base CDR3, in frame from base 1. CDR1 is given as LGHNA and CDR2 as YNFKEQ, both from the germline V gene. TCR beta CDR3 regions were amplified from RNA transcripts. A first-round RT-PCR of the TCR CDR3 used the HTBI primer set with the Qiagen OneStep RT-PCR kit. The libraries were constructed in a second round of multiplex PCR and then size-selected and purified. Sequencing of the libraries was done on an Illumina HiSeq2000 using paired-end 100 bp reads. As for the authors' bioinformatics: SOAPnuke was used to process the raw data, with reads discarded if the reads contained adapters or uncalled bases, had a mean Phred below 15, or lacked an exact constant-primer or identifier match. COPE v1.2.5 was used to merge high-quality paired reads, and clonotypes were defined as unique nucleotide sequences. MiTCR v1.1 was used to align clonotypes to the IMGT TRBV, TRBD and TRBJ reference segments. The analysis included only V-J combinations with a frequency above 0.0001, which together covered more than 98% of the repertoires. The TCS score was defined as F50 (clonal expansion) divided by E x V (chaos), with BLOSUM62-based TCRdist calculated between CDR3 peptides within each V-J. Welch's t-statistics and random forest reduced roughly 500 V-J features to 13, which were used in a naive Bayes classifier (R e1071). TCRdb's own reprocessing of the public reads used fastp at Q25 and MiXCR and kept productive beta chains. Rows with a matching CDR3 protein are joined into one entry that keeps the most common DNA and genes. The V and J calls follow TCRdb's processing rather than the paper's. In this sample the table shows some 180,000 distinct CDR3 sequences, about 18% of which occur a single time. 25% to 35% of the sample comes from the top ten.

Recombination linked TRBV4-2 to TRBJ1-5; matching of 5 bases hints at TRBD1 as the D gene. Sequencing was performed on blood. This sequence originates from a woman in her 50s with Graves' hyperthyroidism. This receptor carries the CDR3 CASSQHRNSNQPQHF. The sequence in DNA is TGTGCCAGCAGCCAGCACAGGAATAGCAATCAGCCCCAGCATTTT.